The 9 T cell receptor beta chains reported below all come from one sample, sequenced in a study of shared clonotypes between healthy human individuals. Here immunoSEQ multiplex PCR was the method, and the copy in TCRdb shows in-frame clones only, minus some. Here the sample spans fewer than 550,000 clones, about three quarters being singletons. The sequencing input was PBMCs. Receptors originate from a woman between 35 and 50 years old in good health. Some clones in this sample may be carry-over from other donors' samples.

The chain links TRBV19 to TRBJ2-7; possibly TRBD1 or TRBD2 for D (6 bases each). The CDR3 length is 15 residues. The germline V and J ends were trimmed by 0 bases and 2 bases, with 11 bases remaining between them. Germline assignment: CDR1 LNHDA and CDR2 SQIVND (reference sequence). The CDR3 here is CASSIEGGGTYEQYF. The CDR3 nucleotides read TGTGCCAGTAGTATAGAAGGAGGGGGAACCTACGAGCAGTACTTC.

The chain employs TRBV19 and TRBJ2-5, with 7 bases identical to TRBD2. With V trimmed by 6 bases and J by 5 bases, 18 bases remained unmatched. The CDR3 loop spans 17 amino acids. Germline values: CDR1 LNHDA, CDR2 SQIVND (reference sequence). CDR3 in amino acids: CASSPPAGRTSGETQYF. In nucleotides, the CDR3 is TGTGCCAGTAGCCCACCCGCAGGACGGACTAGTGGGGAGACCCAGTACTTC.

The chain uses TRBV4-1 and TRBJ1-1; D is undetermined. Germline CDR1 MGHRA, CDR2 YSYEKL. The CDR3 is made up of 15 amino acids. V lost 4 bases and J lost 4, with 16 bases in between. DNA of the CDR3: TGCGCCAGCAGCCTAACGGTGGTGGAGGTCACTGAAGCTTTCTTT. Encoded protein: CASSLTVVEVTEAFF.

This rearrangement joins TRBV13 to TRBJ2-3; no definite D call. This CDR3 comprises 12 residues. V was pared by 5 bases and J by 5 bases, with 8 bases between. Germline CDR1 PRHDT, CDR2 FYEKMQ (reference sequence). The CDR3 here is CASSRNRDTQYF. The DNA for the CDR3 is TGTGCCAGCAGCCGTAACAGAGATACGCAGTATTTT.

The chain couples TRBV10-3 to TRBJ2-2; no clear D. There are 12 residues in the CDR3. The V end was cut by 4 bases, the J end by 7 bases, with 7 bases between. Germline V gene data show CDR1 as ENHRY and CDR2 as SYGVKD. CDR3: CAISATGGELFF. CDR3 coding DNA: TGTGCCATCAGTGCGACGGGCGGGGAGCTGTTTTTT.

The rearrangement joins TRBV10-3 to TRBJ1-1; no clear D gene. The CDR3 covers 13 residues. V shed 3 bases and J shed 6 bases, with 11 bases lying between them. The germline V gene has CDR1 ENHRY and CDR2 SYGVKD. CDR3 DNA sequence: TGTGCCATCAGTGAAGACCGAAGGGCTGAAGCTTTCTTT. It codes for CAISEDRRAEAFF.

This chain joins TRBV4-2 and TRBJ2-1; 7 nucleotides match TRBD2. There are 16 residues in the CDR3. Trimming took 0 bases from V and 3 from J; bases not matched to a gene: 5. CDR1 and CDR2 from the germline V gene are LGHNA and YNFKEQ. In DNA form, the CDR3 reads TGTGCCAGCAGCCAAGATCCGGGAGGTATCTACAATGAGCAGTTCTTC. Its protein is CASSQDPGGIYNEQFF.

The V call is TRBV7-8, the J call TRBJ2-2; TRBD2 matches 7 bases. The V segment lost 2 bases and the J segment 4 bases; nucleotides outside the gene matches: 7. The CDR3 is 16 amino acids. CDR1 and CDR2 from the germline V gene are SGHVS and FQNEAQ. This CDR3 reads CASSLLGLVGTGELFF. The DNA of the CDR3 is TGTGCCAGCAGCTTACTCGGACTAGTAGGCACCGGGGAGCTGTTTTTT.

Remarks on this clone: This likely stems from a read error, as it lies one base from a far larger clone. V usage is TRBV4-2 and J usage is TRBJ1-1; weak D call: TRBD1 (5 bases). The CDR3 runs to 15 residues. The ends were cut back, 8 bases at V and 5 bases at J, with 21 bases in the middle. Germline-derived CDR1 and CDR2 are LGHNA and YNFKEQ. The CDR3 reads CASGLDRAGLTEAFF. The CDR3 region has the DNA TGTGCCAGCGGCCTAGATCGGGCAGGGTTAACTGAAGCTTTCTTT.